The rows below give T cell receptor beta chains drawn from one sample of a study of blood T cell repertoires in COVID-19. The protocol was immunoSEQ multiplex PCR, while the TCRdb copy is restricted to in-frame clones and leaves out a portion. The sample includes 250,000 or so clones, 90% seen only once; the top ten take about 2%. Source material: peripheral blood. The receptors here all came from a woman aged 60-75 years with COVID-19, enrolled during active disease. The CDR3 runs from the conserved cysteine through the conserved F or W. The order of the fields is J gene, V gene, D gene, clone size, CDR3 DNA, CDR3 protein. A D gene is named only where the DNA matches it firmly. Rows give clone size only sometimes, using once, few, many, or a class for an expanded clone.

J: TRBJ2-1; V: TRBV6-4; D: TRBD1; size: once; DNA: TGTGCCAGCAGTCCCGACAGGGTCCCCTCCTACAATGAGCAGTTCTTC; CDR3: CASSPDRVPSYNEQFF
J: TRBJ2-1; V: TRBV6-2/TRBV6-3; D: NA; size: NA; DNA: TGTGCCAGCAGTTACCCCCCCGGCGGCAGGGCAAATGAGCAGTTCTTC; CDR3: CASSYPPGGRANEQFF
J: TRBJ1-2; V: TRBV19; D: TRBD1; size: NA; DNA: TGTGCCAGTAGTCCATGGGGACAGGGGAAAGGGGGCTACACCTTC; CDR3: CASSPWGQGKGGYTF
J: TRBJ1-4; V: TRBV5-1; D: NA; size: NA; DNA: TGCGCCAGCAGCTTGTACGGCGGACTTGCGGGTGAAAAACTGTTTTTT; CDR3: CASSLYGGLAGEKLFF
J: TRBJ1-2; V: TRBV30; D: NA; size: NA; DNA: TGTGCCTGGAGCCCTGGGAGGGTATATGGCTACACCTTC; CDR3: CAWSPGRVYGYTF
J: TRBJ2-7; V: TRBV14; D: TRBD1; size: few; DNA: TGTGCCAGCAGCCGCGGGACAGGGGCCTACGAGCAGTACTTC; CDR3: CASSRGTGAYEQYF
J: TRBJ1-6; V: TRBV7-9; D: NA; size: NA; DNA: TGTGCCAGCAGCTCACCGGGACACATTAATTCACCCCTCCACTTT; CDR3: CASSSPGHINSPLHF
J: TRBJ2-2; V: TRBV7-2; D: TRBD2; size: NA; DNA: TGTGCCAGCAGCTTAGTGGAAGGGAGGGTTGGGAGGTCCGGGGAGCTGTTTTTT; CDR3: CASSLVEGRVGRSGELFF
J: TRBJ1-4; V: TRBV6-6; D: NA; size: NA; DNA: TGTGCCAGCAGTCAGGGACTGAGTAATGAAAAACTGTTTTTT; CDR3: CASSQGLSNEKLFF
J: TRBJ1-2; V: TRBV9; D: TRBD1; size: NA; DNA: TGTGCCAGCAGCGCCCGGGACAGGCGAGGGTATGGCTACACCTTC; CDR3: CASSARDRRGYGYTF
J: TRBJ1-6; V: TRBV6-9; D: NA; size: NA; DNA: TGTGCCAGCAGTTACCCCGAACAGAATTCACCCCTCCACTTT; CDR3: CASSYPEQNSPLHF
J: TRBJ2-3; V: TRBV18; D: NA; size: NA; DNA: TGTGCCAGCTCACCGCGAGGTTCGGCAGATACGCAGTATTTT; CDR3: CASSPRGSADTQYF
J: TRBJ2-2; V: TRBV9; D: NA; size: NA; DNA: TGTGCCAGCAGCGTAGTAACAGGGAACACCGGGGAGCTGTTTTTT; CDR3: CASSVVTGNTGELFF
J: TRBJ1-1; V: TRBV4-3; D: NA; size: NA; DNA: TGCGCCAGCAGCCACCGAGAGAACACTGAAGCTTTCTTT; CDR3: CASSHRENTEAFF
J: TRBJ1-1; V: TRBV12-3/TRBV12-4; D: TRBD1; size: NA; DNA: TGTGCCAGCAGCTCCGACAGGGGCACTGAAGCTTTCTTT; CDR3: CASSSDRGTEAFF
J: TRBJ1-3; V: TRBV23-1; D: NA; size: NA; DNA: TGCGCCAGCAGTCACCCTCCGCAGACTACCATCCTTTTGGATGGAAACACCATATATTTT; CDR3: CASSHPPQTTILLDGNTIYF
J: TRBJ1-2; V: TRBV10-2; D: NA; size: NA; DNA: TGCGCCAGCAGTGAGTCGGCGGGTAAAGCTAACTATGGCTACACCTTC; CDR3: CASSESAGKANYGYTF
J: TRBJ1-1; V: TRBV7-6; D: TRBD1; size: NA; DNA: TGTGCCAGCAGCTTAAAACAGGGGGCGGGAGAAGCTTTCTTT; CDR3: CASSLKQGAGEAFF
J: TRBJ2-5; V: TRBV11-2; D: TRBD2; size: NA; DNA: TGTGCCAGCCGAGGACTAGCGGGGGAGTACCAAGAGACCCAGTACTTC; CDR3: CASRGLAGEYQETQYF
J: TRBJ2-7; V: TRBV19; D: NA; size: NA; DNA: TGTGCCAGTCAACCCCCCGGTGGGGCTCGAGAGCAGTACTTC; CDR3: CASQPPGGAREQYF
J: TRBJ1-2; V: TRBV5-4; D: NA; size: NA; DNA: TGTGCCAGCAGCCAACAGGGAGGGGGTGGCTACACCTTC; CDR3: CASSQQGGGGYTF
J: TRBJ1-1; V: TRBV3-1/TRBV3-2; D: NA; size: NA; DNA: TGTGCCAGCAGCCAAGCCGGGGGTAACGCTGAAGCTTTCTTT; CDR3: CASSQAGGNAEAFF
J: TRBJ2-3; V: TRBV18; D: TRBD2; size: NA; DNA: TGTGCCAGCTCACCAGGACTAGCGGGGGGAACAGATACGCAGTATTTT; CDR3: CASSPGLAGGTDTQYF
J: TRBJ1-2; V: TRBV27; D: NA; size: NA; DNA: TGTGCCAGCAGTTTGAGTCAGGGACTAAAGGGCTACACCTTC; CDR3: CASSLSQGLKGYTF
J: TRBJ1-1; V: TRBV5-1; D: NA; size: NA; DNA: TGCGCCAGCAGGAAACAGGAAGGGCCCTCTGAAGCTTTCTTT; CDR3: CASRKQEGPSEAFF
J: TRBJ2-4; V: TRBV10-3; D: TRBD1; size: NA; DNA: TGTGCCATCGGACAGGGAGAGGTCAAAAACATTCAGTACTTC; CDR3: CAIGQGEVKNIQYF
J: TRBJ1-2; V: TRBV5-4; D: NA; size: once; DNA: TGTGCCAGCAGCTTGGCTCGGGGAAACAGCCTGTACTATGGCTACACCTTC; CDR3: CASSLARGNSLYYGYTF
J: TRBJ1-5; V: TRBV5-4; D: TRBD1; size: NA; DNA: TGTGCCAGCAGCTCAGGGGGCTTAGATCAACCCCAGCATTTT; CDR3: CASSSGGLDQPQHF
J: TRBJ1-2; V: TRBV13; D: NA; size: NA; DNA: TGTGCCAGCAGCATAAGGGGCGGGGGGCAGTACTATGGCTACACCTTC; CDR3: CASSIRGGGQYYGYTF
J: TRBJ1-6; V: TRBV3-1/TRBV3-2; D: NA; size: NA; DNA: TGTGCCAGCAGCACGCAAGACACCGGAGGTTCACCCCTCCACTTT; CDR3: CASSTQDTGGSPLHF
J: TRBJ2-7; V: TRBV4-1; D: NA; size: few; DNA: TGCGCCAGCAGCCCAGAGGCAGCCTACGAGCAGTACTTC; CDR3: CASSPEAAYEQYF
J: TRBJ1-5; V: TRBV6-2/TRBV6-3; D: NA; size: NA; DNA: TGTGCCAGCAGTCCCTGGTTGAGTAATAGCAATCAGCCCCAGCATTTT; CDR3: CASSPWLSNSNQPQHF
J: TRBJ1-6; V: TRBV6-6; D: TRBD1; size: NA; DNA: TGTGCCAGCAGCCTAGGGACAGTTAATTCACCCCTCCACTTT; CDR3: CASSLGTVNSPLHF
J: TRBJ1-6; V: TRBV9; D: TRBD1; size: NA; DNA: TGTGCCAGCAGCGTAGGGACAGGGGATTCACCCCTCCACTTT; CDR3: CASSVGTGDSPLHF
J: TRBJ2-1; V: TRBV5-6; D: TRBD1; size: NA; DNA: TGTGCCAGCAGCTTGGCTGGTGGGGGACAGGCTGTCTTC; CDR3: CASSLAGGGQAVF
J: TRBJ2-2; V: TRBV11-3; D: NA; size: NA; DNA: TGTGCCAGCAGCTTAGGGCCCAGGGCCGGGGAGCTGTTTTTT; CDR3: CASSLGPRAGELFF
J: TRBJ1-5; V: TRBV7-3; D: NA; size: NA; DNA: TGTGCCAGCAGCTTATTTGGGGGAGGACAGCCCCAGCATTTT; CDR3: CASSLFGGGQPQHF
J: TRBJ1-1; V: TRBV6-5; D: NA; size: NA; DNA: TGTGCCAGCAGTACAGGTCTTCCCCTCTCCACTGAAGCTTTCTTT; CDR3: CASSTGLPLSTEAFF
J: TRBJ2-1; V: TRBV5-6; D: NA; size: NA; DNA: TGTGCCAGCAGCTGGAGCGCCATGGAGCAGTTCTTC; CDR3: CASSWSAMEQFF
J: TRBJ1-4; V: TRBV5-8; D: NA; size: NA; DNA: TGTGCCAGCAGCTTGGGAGCGGCCACAACTAATGAAAAACTGTTTTTT; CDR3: CASSLGAATTNEKLFF
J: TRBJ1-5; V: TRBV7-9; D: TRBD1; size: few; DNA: TGTGCCAGCAGCAACGGGACAGTCTTTCATCAGCCCCAGCATTTT; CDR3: CASSNGTVFHQPQHF
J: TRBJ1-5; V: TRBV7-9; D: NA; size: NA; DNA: TGTGCCAGCAGTTATAGCCGATCGCAGATGGGCAATCAGCCCCAGCATTTT; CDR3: CASSYSRSQMGNQPQHF
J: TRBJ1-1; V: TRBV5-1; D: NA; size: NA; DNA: TGCGCCAGCAGCTTCGGAGGGGCCACTGAAGCTTTCTTT; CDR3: CASSFGGATEAFF
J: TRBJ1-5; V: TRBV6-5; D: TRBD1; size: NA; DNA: TGTGCCAGCACCGGAAGGACAGGATCCCAGCATTTT; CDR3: CASTGRTGSQHF
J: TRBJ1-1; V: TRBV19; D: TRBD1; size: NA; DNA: TGTGCCAGTAGCAAGGACACAGGGGGCAGGAACACTGAAGCTTTCTTT; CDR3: CASSKDTGGRNTEAFF
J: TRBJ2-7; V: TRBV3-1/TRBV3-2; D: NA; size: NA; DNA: TGTGCCAGCAGCCAAGCGGGACACCTCTACGAGCAGTACTTC; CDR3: CASSQAGHLYEQYF
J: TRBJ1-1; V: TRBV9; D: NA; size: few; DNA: TGTGCCAGCAGCGTACTGTCGGGCACTGAAGCTTTCTTT; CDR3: CASSVLSGTEAFF
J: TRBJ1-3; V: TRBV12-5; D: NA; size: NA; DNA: TGTGCTAGTGGTTTGGTCCGGGACACATGGGGAAACACCATATATTTT; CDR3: CASGLVRDTWGNTIYF
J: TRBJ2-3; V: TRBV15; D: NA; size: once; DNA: TGTGCCACCAGCAGAGATGAACGGGCAGATACGCAGTATTTT; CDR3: CATSRDERADTQYF
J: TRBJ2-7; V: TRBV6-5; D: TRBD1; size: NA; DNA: TGTGCCAGCGAGACCGGGACAGGGAACTACGAGCAGTACTTC; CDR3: CASETGTGNYEQYF
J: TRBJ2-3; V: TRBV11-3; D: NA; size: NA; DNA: TGTGCCAGCAGCTTACGACAGGCAAGCACAGATACGCAGTATTTT; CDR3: CASSLRQASTDTQYF
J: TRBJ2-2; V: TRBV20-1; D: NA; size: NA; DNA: TGCAGTGCGAGTGTAGCGAACACCGGGGAGCTGTTTTTT; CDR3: CSASVANTGELFF
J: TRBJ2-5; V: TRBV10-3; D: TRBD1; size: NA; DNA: TGTGCCATCAGCCAATCCGGGACAGGTAAAGAGACCCAGTACTTC; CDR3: CAISQSGTGKETQYF
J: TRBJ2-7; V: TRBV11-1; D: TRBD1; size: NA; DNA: TGTGCCAGCAGCCCGGGGACAGGGGAGATGTACGAGCAGTACTTC; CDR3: CASSPGTGEMYEQYF